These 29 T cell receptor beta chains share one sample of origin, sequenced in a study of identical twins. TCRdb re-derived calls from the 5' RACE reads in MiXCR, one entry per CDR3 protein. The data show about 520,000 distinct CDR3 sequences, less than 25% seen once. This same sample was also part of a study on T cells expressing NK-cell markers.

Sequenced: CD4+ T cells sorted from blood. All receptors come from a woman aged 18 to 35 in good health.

The CDR3 here is CASSLLTSGGHKNIQYF. The CDR3 bases are TGTGCCAGCAGTCTCCTGACTAGCGGGGGCCACAAAAACATTCAGTACTTC. The chain employs TRBV7-2 and TRBJ2-4, with TRBD2 matching 12 bases. Germline-derived CDR1 and CDR2 are SGHTA and FQGNSA. Unmatched junction bases numbered 9, after V lost 6 bases and J lost 3 bases. The CDR3 contains 17 residues.

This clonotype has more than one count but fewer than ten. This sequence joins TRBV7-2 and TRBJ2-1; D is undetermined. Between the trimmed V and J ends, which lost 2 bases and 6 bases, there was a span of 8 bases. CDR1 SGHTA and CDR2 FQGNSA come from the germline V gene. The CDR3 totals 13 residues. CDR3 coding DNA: TGTGCCAGCAGCTTAAGCAGACCCAATGAGCAGTTCTTC. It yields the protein CASSLSRPNEQFF.

The CDR3 DNA reads as TGCAGTGCTAGAGGGGGCGGGGGGTCCTCCTACAATGAGCAGTTCTTC. It codes for CSARGGGGSSYNEQFF. V and J are TRBV20-1 and TRBJ2-1, with 8 bases identical to TRBD2. The CDR3 is 16 amino acids. V lost 1 base to trimming and J lost 0 bases; unmatched junction nucleotides: 5. The germline V gene encodes CDR1 DFQATT and CDR2 SNEGSKA (reference sequence).

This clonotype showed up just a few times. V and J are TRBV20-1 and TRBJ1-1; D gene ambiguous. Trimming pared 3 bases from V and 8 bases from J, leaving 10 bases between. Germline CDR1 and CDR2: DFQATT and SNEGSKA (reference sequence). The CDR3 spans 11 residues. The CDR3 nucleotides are TGCAGTGCTAGGTACCAACTCGAAGCTTTCTTT. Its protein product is CSARYQLEAFF.

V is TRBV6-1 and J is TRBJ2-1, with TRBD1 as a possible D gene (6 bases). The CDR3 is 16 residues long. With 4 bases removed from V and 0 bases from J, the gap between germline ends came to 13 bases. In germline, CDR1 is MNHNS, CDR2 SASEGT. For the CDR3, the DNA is TGTGCCAGCAGTGGTAAGACAGGTAGCTCCTACAATGAGCAGTTCTTC. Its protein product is CASSGKTGSSYNEQFF.

The CDR3 DNA reads TGTGCCATCAGTTCACTAGGATTTGAGGGCGAGCAGTACTTC. Translated: CAISSLGFEGEQYF. The rearrangement joins TRBV10-3 to TRBJ2-7; D is perhaps TRBD2 (5 bases). V was shortened by 5 bases and J by 6 bases, with 17 bases between the two germline ends. The length of the CDR3 is 14 residues. Germline CDR1 ENHRY, CDR2 SYGVKD.

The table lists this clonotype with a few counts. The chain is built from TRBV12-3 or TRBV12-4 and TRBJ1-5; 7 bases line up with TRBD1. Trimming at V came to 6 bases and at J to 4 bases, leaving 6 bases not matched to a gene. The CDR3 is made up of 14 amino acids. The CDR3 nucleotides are TGTGCCAGCAGCACAGGGGTTGATAATCAGCCCCAGCATTTT. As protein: CASSTGVDNQPQHF.

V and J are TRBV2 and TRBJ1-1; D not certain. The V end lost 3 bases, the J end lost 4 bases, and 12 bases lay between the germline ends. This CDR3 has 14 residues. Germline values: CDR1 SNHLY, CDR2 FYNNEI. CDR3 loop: CASSDTDLFTEAFF. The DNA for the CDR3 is TGTGCCAGCAGTGATACGGACCTCTTCACTGAAGCTTTCTTT.

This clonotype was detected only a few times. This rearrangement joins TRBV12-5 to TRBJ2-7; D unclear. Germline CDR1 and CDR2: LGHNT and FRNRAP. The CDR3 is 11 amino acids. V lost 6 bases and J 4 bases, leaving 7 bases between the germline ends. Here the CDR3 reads CASGPLYEQYF. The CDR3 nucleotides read TGTGCTAGTGGACCCCTATACGAGCAGTACTTC.

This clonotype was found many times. The CDR3 loop is CASSSQGGNTEAFF. Here the CDR3 DNA reads TGCGCCAGCAGCTCGCAGGGGGGGAACACTGAAGCTTTCTTT. V is TRBV5-1 and J is TRBJ1-1, with 7 bases identical to TRBD1. V dropped 3 bases and J dropped 1; count of bases not matched to a gene: 3. The CDR3 spans 14 residues. The germline V gene has CDR1 SGHRS and CDR2 YFSETQ.

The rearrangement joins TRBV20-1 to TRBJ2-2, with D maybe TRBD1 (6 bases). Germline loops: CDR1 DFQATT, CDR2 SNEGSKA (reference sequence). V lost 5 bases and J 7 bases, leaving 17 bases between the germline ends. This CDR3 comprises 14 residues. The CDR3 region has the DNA TGCAGTGCTTTAGGACAGAGGAGGAACGGGGAGCTGTTTTTT. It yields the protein CSALGQRRNGELFF.

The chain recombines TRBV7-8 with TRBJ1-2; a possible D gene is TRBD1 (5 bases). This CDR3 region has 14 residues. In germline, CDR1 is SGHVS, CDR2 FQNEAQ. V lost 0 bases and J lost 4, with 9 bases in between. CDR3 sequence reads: CASSLATDGYGYTF. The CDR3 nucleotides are TGTGCCAGCAGCTTAGCGACAGACGGCTATGGCTACACCTTC.

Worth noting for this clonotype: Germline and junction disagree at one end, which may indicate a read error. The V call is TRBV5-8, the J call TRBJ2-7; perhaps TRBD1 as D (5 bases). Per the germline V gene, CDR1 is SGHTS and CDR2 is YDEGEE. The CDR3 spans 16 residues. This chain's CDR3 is CAISARLRDFGHEQYF. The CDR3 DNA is TGTGCCATCAGCGCCAGGCTCAGGGATTTTGGACACGAGCAGTACTTC.

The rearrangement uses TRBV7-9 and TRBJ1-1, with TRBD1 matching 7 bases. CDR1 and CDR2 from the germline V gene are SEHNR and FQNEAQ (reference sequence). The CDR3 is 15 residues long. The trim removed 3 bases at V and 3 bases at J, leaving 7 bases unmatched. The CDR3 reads CASSFSGTADTEAFF. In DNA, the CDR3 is TGTGCCAGCAGCTTCAGTGGGACAGCAGACACTGAAGCTTTCTTT. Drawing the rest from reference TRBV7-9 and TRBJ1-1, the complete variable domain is DTGVSQNPRHKITKRGQNVTFRCDPISEHNRLYWYRQTLGQGPEFLTYFQNEAQLEKSRLLSDRFSAERPKGSFSTLEIQRTEQGDSAMYLCASSFSGTADTEAFFGQGTRLTVV.

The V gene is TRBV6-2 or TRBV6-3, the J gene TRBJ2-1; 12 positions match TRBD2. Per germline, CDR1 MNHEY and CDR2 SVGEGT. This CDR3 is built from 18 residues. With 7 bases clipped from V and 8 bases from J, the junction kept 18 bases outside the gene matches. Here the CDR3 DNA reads TGTGCCAGCACCCACCGAGGACTAGCGGGGACTGTTTTGTATGAGCAGTTCTTC. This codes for CASTHRGLAGTVLYEQFF.

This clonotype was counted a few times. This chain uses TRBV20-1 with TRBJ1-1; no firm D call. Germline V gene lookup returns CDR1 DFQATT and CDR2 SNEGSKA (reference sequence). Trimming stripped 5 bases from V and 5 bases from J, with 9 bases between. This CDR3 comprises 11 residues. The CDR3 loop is CSAPTRTEAFF. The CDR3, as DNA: TGCAGTGCTCCTACGAGAACTGAAGCTTTCTTT.

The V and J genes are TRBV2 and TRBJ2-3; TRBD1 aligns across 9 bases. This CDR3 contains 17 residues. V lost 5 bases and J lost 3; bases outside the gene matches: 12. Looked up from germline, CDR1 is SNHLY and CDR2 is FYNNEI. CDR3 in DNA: TGTGCCAGCAGTCCCCCCGGGACAGGGAGTCGTACAGATACGCAGTATTTT. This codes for CASSPPGTGSRTDTQYF.

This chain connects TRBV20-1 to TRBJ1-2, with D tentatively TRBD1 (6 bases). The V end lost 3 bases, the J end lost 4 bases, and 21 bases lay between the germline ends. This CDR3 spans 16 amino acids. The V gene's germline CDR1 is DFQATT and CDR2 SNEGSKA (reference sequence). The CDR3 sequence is CSARGARGQRGYGYTF. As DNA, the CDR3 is TGCAGTGCTAGGGGGGCAAGGGGCCAAAGGGGCTATGGCTACACCTTC.

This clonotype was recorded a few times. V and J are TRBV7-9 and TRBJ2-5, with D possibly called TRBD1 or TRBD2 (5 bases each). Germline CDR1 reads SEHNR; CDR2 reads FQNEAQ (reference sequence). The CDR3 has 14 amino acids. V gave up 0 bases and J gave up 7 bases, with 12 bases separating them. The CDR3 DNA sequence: TGTGCCAGCAGCTTAGCCGGGGCCGTCGGGACCCAGTACTTC. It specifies CASSLAGAVGTQYF. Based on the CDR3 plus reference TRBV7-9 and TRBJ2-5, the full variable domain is DTGVSQNPRHKITKRGQNVTFRCDPISEHNRLYWYRQTLGQGPEFLTYFQNEAQLEKSRLLSDRFSAERPKGSFSTLEIQRTEQGDSAMYLCASSLAGAVGTQYFGPGTRLLVL.

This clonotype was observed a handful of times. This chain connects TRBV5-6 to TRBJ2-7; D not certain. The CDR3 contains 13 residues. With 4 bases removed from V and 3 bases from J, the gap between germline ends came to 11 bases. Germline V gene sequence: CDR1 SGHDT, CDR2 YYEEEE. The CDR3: CASSKLDGYEQYF. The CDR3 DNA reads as TGTGCCAGCAGCAAACTGGACGGCTACGAGCAGTACTTC. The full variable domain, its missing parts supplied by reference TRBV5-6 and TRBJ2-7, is DAGVTQSPTHLIKTRGQQVTLRCSPKSGHDTVSWYQQALGQGPQFIFQYYEEEERQRGNFPDRFSGHQFPNYSSELNVNALLLGDSALYLCASSKLDGYEQYFGPGTRLTVT.

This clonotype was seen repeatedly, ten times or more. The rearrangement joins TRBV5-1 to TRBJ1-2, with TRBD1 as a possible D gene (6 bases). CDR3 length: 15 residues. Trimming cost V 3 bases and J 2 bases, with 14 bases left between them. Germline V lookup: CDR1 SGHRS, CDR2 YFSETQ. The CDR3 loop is CASSSGHNVNYGYTF. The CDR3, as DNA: TGCGCCAGCAGCTCGGGACACAACGTCAACTATGGCTACACCTTC.

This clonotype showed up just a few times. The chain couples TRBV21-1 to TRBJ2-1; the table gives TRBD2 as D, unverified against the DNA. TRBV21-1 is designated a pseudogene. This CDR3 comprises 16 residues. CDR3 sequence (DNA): TGTGCCAGCAGCGCCGGGACTTTCCCGGGGTCCAATGAGCAGTTCTTC. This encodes CASSAGTFPGSNEQFF.

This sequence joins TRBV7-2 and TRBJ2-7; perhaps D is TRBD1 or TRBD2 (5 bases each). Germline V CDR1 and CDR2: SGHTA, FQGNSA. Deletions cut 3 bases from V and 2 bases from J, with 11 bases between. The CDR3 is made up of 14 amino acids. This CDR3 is CASSLGERAYEQYF. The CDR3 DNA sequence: TGTGCCAGCAGCTTGGGGGAGAGGGCCTACGAGCAGTACTTC.

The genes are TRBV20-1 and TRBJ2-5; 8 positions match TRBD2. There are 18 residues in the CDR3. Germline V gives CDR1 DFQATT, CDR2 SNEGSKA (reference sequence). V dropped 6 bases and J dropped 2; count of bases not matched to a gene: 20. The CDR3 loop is CSAKPARGGSGTQETQYF. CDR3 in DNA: TGCAGTGCCAAACCTGCTCGGGGGGGAAGCGGAACACAAGAGACCCAGTACTTC.

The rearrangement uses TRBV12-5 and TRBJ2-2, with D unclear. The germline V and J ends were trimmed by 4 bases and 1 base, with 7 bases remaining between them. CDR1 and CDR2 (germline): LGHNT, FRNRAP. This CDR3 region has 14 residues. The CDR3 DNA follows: TGTGCTAGTGGTTCTCCAAGGAACACCGGGGAGCTGTTTTTT. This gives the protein CASGSPRNTGELFF.

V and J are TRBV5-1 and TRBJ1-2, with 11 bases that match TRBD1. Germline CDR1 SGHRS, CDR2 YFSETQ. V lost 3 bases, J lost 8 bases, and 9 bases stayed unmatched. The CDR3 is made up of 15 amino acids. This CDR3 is CASSSGTGGRGGYTF. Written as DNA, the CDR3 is TGCGCCAGCAGCTCCGGGACAGGGGGAAGAGGGGGCTACACCTTC.

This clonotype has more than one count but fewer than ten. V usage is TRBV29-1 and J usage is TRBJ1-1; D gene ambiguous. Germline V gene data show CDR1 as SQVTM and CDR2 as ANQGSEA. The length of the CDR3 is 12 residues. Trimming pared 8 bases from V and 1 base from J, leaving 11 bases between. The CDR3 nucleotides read TGCAGCTACAGCCAAGGGAACACTGAAGCTTTCTTT. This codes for CSYSQGNTEAFF.

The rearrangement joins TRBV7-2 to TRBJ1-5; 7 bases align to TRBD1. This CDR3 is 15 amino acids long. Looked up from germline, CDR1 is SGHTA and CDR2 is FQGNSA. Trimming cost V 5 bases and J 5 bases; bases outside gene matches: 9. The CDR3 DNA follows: TGTGCCAGCAGCCCGGAGACAGGGCACTATCAGCCCCAGCATTTT. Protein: CASSPETGHYQPQHF. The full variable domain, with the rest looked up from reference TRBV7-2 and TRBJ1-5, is GAGVSQSPSNKVTEKGKDVELRCDPISGHTALYWYRQSLGQGLEFLIYFQGNSAPDKSGLPSDRFSAERTGGSVSTLTIQRTQQEDSAVYLCASSPETGHYQPQHFGDGTRLSIL.

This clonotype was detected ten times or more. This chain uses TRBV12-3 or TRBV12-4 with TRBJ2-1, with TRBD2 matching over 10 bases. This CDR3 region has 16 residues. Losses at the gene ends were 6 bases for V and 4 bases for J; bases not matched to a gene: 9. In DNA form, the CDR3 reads TGTGCCAGCAGCTTCTCTAGCGGGGGAATGTACAATGAGCAGTTCTTC. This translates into CASSFSSGGMYNEQFF.